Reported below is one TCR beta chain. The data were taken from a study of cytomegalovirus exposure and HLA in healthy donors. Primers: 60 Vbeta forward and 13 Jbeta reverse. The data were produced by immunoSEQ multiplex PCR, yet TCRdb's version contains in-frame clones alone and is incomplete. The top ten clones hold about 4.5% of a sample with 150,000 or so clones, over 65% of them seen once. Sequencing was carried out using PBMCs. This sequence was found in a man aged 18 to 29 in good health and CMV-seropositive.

This chain's CDR3 is CASGQGMGEQYV. The CDR3 coding sequence is TGTGCCAGCGGACAGGGGATGGGCGAGCAGTACGTC. This sequence joins TRBV2 and TRBJ2-7; 9 bases agree with TRBD1. Trimming took 8 bases from V and 6 from J; bases not matched to a gene: 5. The CDR3 loop spans 12 amino acids. Germline-derived CDR1 and CDR2 are SNHLY and FYNNEI.